This TCR beta chain comes out of a study of technical replicates of blood from a handful of donors. This clone came up once. The repertoire was sequenced with immunoSEQ multiplex PCR; TCRdb's copy has only in-frame clones and lacks some. This table holds more than 90,000 clones, 85% to 95% found once. CDR3 length: 15 residues. The germline gives CDR1 MDHEN, CDR2 SYDVKM. Deletions cut 8 bases from V and 4 bases from J, with 21 bases between. Sequenced input: T cells isolated from PBMCs. V gene TRBV28 combines with J gene TRBJ2-7, with D possibly matching TRBD2 (6 bases). This clonotype was obtained from a human donor in good health. The CDR3: CASQSGLAVWYEQYF. Written as DNA, the CDR3 is TGTGCCAGCCAATCGGGACTTGCCGTCTGGTACGAGCAGTACTTC.